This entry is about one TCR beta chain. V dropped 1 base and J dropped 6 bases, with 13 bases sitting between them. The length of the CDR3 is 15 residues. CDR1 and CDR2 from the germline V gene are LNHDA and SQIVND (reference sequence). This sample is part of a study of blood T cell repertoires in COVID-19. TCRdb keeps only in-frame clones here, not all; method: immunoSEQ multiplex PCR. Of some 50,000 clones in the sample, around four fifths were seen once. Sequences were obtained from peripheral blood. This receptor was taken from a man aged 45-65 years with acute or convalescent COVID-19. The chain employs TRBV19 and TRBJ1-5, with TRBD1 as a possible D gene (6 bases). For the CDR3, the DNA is TGTGCCAGTAGTATAGGGGAGGGGGGCACTCAGCCCCAGCATTTT. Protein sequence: CASSIGEGGTQPQHF.